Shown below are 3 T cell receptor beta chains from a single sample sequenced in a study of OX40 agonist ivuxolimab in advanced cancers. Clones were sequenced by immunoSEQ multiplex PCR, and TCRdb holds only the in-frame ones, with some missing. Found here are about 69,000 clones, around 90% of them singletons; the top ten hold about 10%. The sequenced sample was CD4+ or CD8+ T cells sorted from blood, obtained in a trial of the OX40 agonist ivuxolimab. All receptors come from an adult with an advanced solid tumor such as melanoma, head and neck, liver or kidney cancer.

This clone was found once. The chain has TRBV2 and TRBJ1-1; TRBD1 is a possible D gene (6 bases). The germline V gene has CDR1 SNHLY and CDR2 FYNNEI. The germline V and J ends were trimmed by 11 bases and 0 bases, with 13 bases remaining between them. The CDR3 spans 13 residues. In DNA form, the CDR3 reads TGTGCCGGAACCGGACAGATGAACACTGAAGCTTTCTTT. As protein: CAGTGQMNTEAFF.

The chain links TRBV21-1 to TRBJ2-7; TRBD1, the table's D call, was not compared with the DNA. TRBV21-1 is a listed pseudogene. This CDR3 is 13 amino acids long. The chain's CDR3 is CASSKVYTYEQYF. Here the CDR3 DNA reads TGTGCCAGCAGCAAAGTTTACACCTACGAGCAGTACTTC.

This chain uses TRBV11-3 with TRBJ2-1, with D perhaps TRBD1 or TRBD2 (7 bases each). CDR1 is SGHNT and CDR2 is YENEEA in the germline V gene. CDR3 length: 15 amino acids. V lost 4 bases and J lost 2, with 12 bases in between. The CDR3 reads CASSSTGTTYNEQFF. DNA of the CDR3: TGTGCCAGCAGCTCGACAGGGACTACCTACAATGAGCAGTTCTTC.